Listed here are 32 T cell receptor beta chains from one sample, sequenced in a study of shared clonotypes between healthy human individuals (dated by TCRdb to the early 2020s). The method behind the library was the immunoSEQ multiplex PCR assay. TCRdb obtained this table from immuneACCESS and retained in-frame rearrangements with V and J assigned. These tables miss some clones; where compared with another copy, unresolved V genes account for less than half of the shortfall, and the remainder is unexplained. This sample comprises over 700,000 clones, roughly two thirds of them detected only once. Over 1.5% of the sample is taken by the ten largest. Sequenced: memory CD4+ T cells sorted from blood. The cell subset or site label on this specimen signifies: CD45RA-negative fraction. The receptors were gathered from a woman in her twenties or thirties in good health.

The chain recombines TRBV7-2 with TRBJ1-3; no reliable D call. CDR3 length: 13 residues. Trimming removed 3 bases from V and 4 bases from J, with 7 bases in between. Germline V gives CDR1 SGHTA, CDR2 FQGNSA. The CDR3 spells CASSFEVGNTIYF. The CDR3 DNA is TGTGCCAGCAGCTTCGAAGTAGGAAACACCATATATTTT.

The count of this clone is one. The chain recombines TRBV28 with TRBJ1-2; 10 bases fit TRBD1. This CDR3 spans 16 amino acids. Looked up from germline, CDR1 is MDHEN and CDR2 is SYDVKM. J gave up 4 bases and V 5 bases, and 10 bases lay outside the gene matches. This CDR3 is CASSPKRTGGGYGYTF. The CDR3 DNA reads as TGTGCCAGCAGTCCAAAACGGACAGGGGGTGGCTATGGCTACACCTTC.

This chain links TRBV6-5 with TRBJ1-5; D ambiguous. Germline-derived CDR1 and CDR2 are MNHEY and SVGAGI. V was clipped by 6 bases and J by 4 bases, with 13 bases between them. The CDR3 contains 14 residues. CDR3 in amino acids: CASSPALPNQPQHF. In nucleotides, the CDR3 is TGTGCCAGCAGCCCCGCTCTTCCAAATCAGCCCCAGCATTTT.

The chain links TRBV9 to TRBJ1-2, with TRBD1 matching over 7 bases. The CDR3 sequence is 14 residues long. The germline gives CDR1 SGDLS, CDR2 YYNGEE. V shed 6 bases and J 2 bases; nucleotides not matched to a gene: 7. This chain's CDR3 is CASTRLDRNYGYTF. The CDR3 DNA reads as TGTGCCAGCACCCGCTTGGACAGGAACTATGGCTACACCTTC. Full variable domain (missing parts from reference TRBV9 and TRBJ1-2): DSGVTQTPKHLITATGQRVTLRCSPRSGDLSVYWYQQSLDQGLQFLIQYYNGEERAKGNILERFSAQQFPDLHSELNLSSLELGDSALYFCASTRLDRNYGYTFGSGTRLTVV.

This clone was seen a few times. The chain couples TRBV10-3 to TRBJ2-7; possible D gene TRBD2, 6 bases. V was shortened by 8 bases and J by 5 bases, with 28 bases between the two germline ends. The CDR3 loop spans 17 amino acids. The germline gives CDR1 ENHRY, CDR2 SYGVKD. CDR3 DNA: TGTGCCATCGGTCTTGGCCTCAGAAGGGACTCCCCTGACGAGCAGTACTTC. Translated: CAIGLGLRRDSPDEQYF.

V usage is TRBV25-1 and J usage is TRBJ2-7; 10 bases are a match to TRBD1. Germline assignment: CDR1 MGHDK and CDR2 SYGVNS. The V segment lost 5 bases and the J segment 2 bases; nucleotides outside the gene matches: 6. CDR3 length equals 15 residues. CDR3 DNA sequence: TGTGCCAGCAGTCGGGTGGGACAGGGGACCTACGAGCAGTACTTC. Translated: CASSRVGQGTYEQYF.

This clone has just one count. The V and J genes are TRBV6-1 and TRBJ1-3, with D unresolved. The V gene's germline CDR1 is MNHNS and CDR2 SASEGT. The CDR3 spans 16 residues. V shed 3 bases and J shed 6 bases, with 18 bases lying between them. The CDR3 is CASSESIGRIVNTIYF. The CDR3 DNA is TGTGCCAGCAGTGAGAGTATTGGGAGGATAGTAAACACCATATATTTT.

The sample holds one count of this clone. A junction boundary mismatches the germline segment, possibly from a read error. The rearrangement joins TRBV10-3 to TRBJ2-2; D unresolved. Germline values: CDR1 ENHRY, CDR2 SYGVKD. The CDR3 length is 13 residues. The CDR3 protein is CASSLFGPGELFF. The CDR3 nucleotides read TGTGCCAGCAGTTTATTCGGACCCGGGGAGCTGTTTTTT.

The chain combines TRBV9 with TRBJ2-3; TRBD1 agrees at 8 bases. Germline V lookup: CDR1 SGDLS, CDR2 YYNGEE. The junction had 6 bases not matched to a gene; V was cut back by 0 bases and J by 3 bases. This CDR3 spans 16 amino acids. The CDR3 reads CASSVGTGPGTDTQYF. CDR3 sequence (DNA): TGTGCCAGCAGCGTAGGGACAGGGCCTGGGACAGATACGCAGTATTTT.

This rearrangement joins TRBV2 to TRBJ2-3; D unclear. The CDR3 runs to 17 residues. Germline CDR1 and CDR2: SNHLY and FYNNEI. V was cut by 5 bases and J by 2 bases, with 20 bases left in between. The CDR3 coding sequence is TGTGCCAGCAGTCCCTCCGGTAGTCGCGCTAACACAGATACGCAGTATTTT. Protein: CASSPSGSRANTDTQYF.

CDR3 region: CASRITRDRTYEQYF. CDR3 DNA: TGTGCCAGTAGAATCACCCGGGACAGGACCTACGAGCAGTACTTC. The chain carries TRBV19 and TRBJ2-7, with 8 bases identical to TRBD1. Germline assignment: CDR1 LNHDA and CDR2 SQIVND (reference sequence). This CDR3 is built from 15 residues. The J segment lost 2 bases and the V segment lost 6 bases, leaving 9 bases of the junction unmatched. Using reference TRBV19 and TRBJ2-7 for the parts outside the CDR3, the full variable domain is DGGITQSPKYLFRKEGQNVTLSCEQNLNHDAMYWYRQDPGQGLRLIYYSQIVNDFQKGDIAEGYSVSREKKESFPLTVTSAQKNPTAFYLCASRITRDRTYEQYFGPGTRLTVT.

The CDR3: CASSLYRLWERNEQYF. The CDR3 bases are TGTGCCAGCAGTTTATATCGACTCTGGGAAAGGAACGAGCAGTACTTC. The genes are TRBV28 and TRBJ2-7; no reliable D call. Between the trimmed V and J ends, which lost 1 base and 5 bases, there was a span of 18 bases. The CDR3 runs to 16 residues. Germline V gene sequence: CDR1 MDHEN, CDR2 SYDVKM.

The chain carries TRBV7-9 and TRBJ2-7; D might be TRBD2 (6 bases). V lost 2 bases and J lost 6, with 14 bases in between. Germline values: CDR1 SEHNR, CDR2 FQNEAQ (reference sequence). The CDR3 contains 14 residues. Here the CDR3 reads CASSLSSAHGEQYF. The CDR3 nucleotides are TGTGCCAGCAGCTTATCTAGCGCACATGGCGAGCAGTACTTC.

The gene calls are TRBV4-1 and TRBJ2-1, with D possibly being TRBD1 (6 bases). CDR3 size: 16 residues. V was cut by 1 base and J by 2 bases, with 12 bases left in between. CDR1 MGHRA and CDR2 YSYEKL come from the germline V gene. The CDR3 DNA sequence: TGCGCCAGCAGCCAAGGGGGGCAGGGGACCTACAATGAGCAGTTCTTC. Translating it yields CASSQGGQGTYNEQFF.

The chain links TRBV5-1 to TRBJ2-2, with a weak D call TRBD2 (7 bases). The germline CDR1 and CDR2 sequences are SGHRS and YFSETQ. The V end lost 3 bases, the J end lost 3 bases, and 15 bases lay between the germline ends. The CDR3 covers 16 residues. The CDR3 DNA sequence: TGCGCCAGCAGCTCGTACGGGGGGCTCGACACCGGGGAGCTGTTTTTT. Amino acid sequence: CASSSYGGLDTGELFF.

The chain couples TRBV10-3 to TRBJ1-2, with D possibly being TRBD1 (6 bases). V was shortened by 2 bases and J by 8 bases, with 18 bases between the two germline ends. Germline V gene sequence: CDR1 ENHRY, CDR2 SYGVKD. The CDR3 spans 15 residues. The CDR3 nucleotides read TGTGCCATCAGTGAGGGACAGACGGGCGTGCGCGGCTACACCTTC. It is translated as CAISEGQTGVRGYTF.

V gene TRBV27 combines with J gene TRBJ2-6; 7 nucleotides align to TRBD1. CDR1 and CDR2 from the germline V gene are MNHEY and SMNVEV (reference sequence). The CDR3 has 16 amino acids. Trimming removed 8 bases from V and 0 bases from J; junction bases left unmatched: 7. The CDR3 DNA follows: TGTGCCAGCTCGACAGGGCCGGGCTCTGGGGCCAACGTCCTGACTTTC. Its protein product is CASSTGPGSGANVLTF.

The chain is built from TRBV6-5 and TRBJ2-5; no clear D gene. Germline CDR1 and CDR2: MNHEY and SVGAGI. Trimming left V 2 bases short and J 3 bases short, with 10 bases between. CDR3 length equals 14 residues. The CDR3 spells CASSYSGLEETQYF. CDR3 nucleotides: TGTGCCAGCAGTTACAGTGGTCTGGAAGAGACCCAGTACTTC.

The gene calls are TRBV6-1 and TRBJ1-1, with D uncertain. V shed 8 bases and J shed 4 bases, with 8 bases lying between them. Germline CDR1 and CDR2: MNHNS and SASEGT. There are 11 residues in the CDR3. DNA for the CDR3: TGTGCCAGCGGACGAGGCACTGAAGCTTTCTTT. Its protein product is CASGRGTEAFF.

The chain has TRBV25-1 and TRBJ1-1, with 8 bases lining up with TRBD1. CDR3 length: 15 amino acids. Per germline, CDR1 MGHDK and CDR2 SYGVNS. Trimming removed 2 bases from V and 4 bases from J; junction bases left unmatched: 6. The CDR3 reads CASSEMGDRGTEAFF. Here the CDR3 DNA reads TGTGCCAGCAGTGAAATGGGAGACAGGGGCACTGAAGCTTTCTTT. Full variable domain (rest looked up from reference TRBV25-1 and TRBJ1-1): EADIYQTPRYLVIGTGKKITLECSQTMGHDKMYWYQQDPGMELHLIHYSYGVNSTEKGDLSSESTVSRIRTEHFPLTLESARPSHTSQYLCASSEMGDRGTEAFFGQGTRLTVV.

This clone was seen a handful of times. CDR3 loop: CASSPPRGVGEQYF. As DNA, the CDR3 is TGTGCCAGCTCACCACCAAGAGGGGTTGGTGAGCAGTACTTC. The chain has TRBV18 and TRBJ2-7, with D perhaps matching TRBD1 or TRBD2 (5 bases each). Germline V gene lookup returns CDR1 KGHSH and CDR2 LQKENI. Trimming removed 0 bases at V and 7 bases at J, with 13 bases between. The CDR3 extends over 14 amino acids. The variable domain in full, completed from reference TRBV18 and TRBJ2-7, reads NAGVMQNPRHLVRRRGQEARLRCSPMKGHSHVYWYRQLPEEGLKFMVYLQKENIIDESGMPKERFSAEFPKEGPSILRIQQVVRGDSAAYFCASSPPRGVGEQYFGPGTRLTVT.

This clone was counted a single time. The V call is TRBV5-5, the J call TRBJ1-5; a weak D match, TRBD1 (5 bases). V lost 2 bases, J lost 5 bases, and 17 bases lay in between. The CDR3 runs to 16 residues. Germline CDR1 and CDR2: SGHKS and YYEKEE (reference sequence). CDR3: CASSFLSGGNDQPQHF. CDR3 coding DNA: TGTGCCAGCAGCTTCTTGAGCGGGGGAAACGATCAGCCCCAGCATTTT.

The sample holds a few counts of this clone. The V and J genes are TRBV2 and TRBJ2-2, with D possibly matching TRBD1 (6 bases). Germline loops: CDR1 SNHLY, CDR2 FYNNEI. V gave up 5 bases and J gave up 4 bases, with 8 bases separating them. The CDR3 has 13 residues. DNA for the CDR3: TGTGCCAGCAGTCCACAGGGCACCGGGGAGCTGTTTTTT. Residues: CASSPQGTGELFF.

V gene TRBV7-2 combines with J gene TRBJ2-6; 8 nucleotides align to TRBD2. CDR1 SGHTA and CDR2 FQGNSA come from the germline V gene. This CDR3 has 15 amino acids. V shed 5 bases, J shed 2 bases, and the junction held 2 bases outside the gene matches. In DNA form, the CDR3 reads TGTGCCAGCAGCCTACTAGCGGCTGGGGCCAACGTCCTGACTTTC. This sequence encodes CASSLLAAGANVLTF.

The chain carries TRBV19 and TRBJ2-1; the D call may be TRBD1 or TRBD2 (5 bases each). V was trimmed by 4 bases and J by 5 bases, leaving 18 bases between them. From germline, CDR1 is LNHDA and CDR2 SQIVND (reference sequence). The CDR3 sequence is 16 residues long. The CDR3 region is CASSKGRTQANNEQFF. For the CDR3, the DNA is TGTGCCAGTAGTAAGGGACGGACCCAAGCAAACAATGAGCAGTTCTTC.

The chain employs TRBV5-8 and TRBJ1-5, with D possibly being TRBD1 (6 bases). This CDR3 is built from 16 residues. The ends were cut back, 1 base at V and 4 bases at J, with 15 bases in the middle. The germline CDR1 and CDR2 sequences are SGHTS and YDEGEE. The CDR3 DNA reads as TGTGCCAGCAGCTTGTGGGGGGCGGTCAGTAATCAGCCCCAGCATTTT. It translates to CASSLWGAVSNQPQHF.

This chain links TRBV4-1 with TRBJ2-2; 7 nucleotides agree with TRBD1. V shed 7 bases and J 6 bases; nucleotides not matched to a gene: 8. Germline loops: CDR1 MGHRA, CDR2 YSYEKL. This CDR3 has 14 residues. Here the CDR3 DNA reads TGCGCCAGCAACATCAAAACAGGGGCCGGGGAGCTGTTTTTT. Its translation is CASNIKTGAGELFF.

The genes are TRBV6-1 and TRBJ1-5, with 8 bases that match TRBD1. The CDR3 loop spans 17 amino acids. The ends lost 2 bases at V and 7 bases at J; junction bases unmatched: 13. The germline CDR1 and CDR2 sequences are MNHNS and SASEGT. CDR3 sequence (DNA): TGTGCCAGCAGTGAAAGGCTGAGACAGGGGATCGGACAGCCCCAGCATTTT. It encodes CASSERLRQGIGQPQHF.

The chain combines TRBV19 with TRBJ1-1; 7 nucleotides agree with TRBD1. Germline lookup yields CDR1 LNHDA and CDR2 SQIVND (reference sequence). Trimming removed 7 bases from V and 0 bases from J; junction bases left unmatched: 8. This CDR3 is built from 15 residues. In nucleotides, the CDR3 is TGTGCCAGTATGGCCGACGGACAGGTGAACACTGAAGCTTTCTTT. Translation gives CASMADGQVNTEAFF.

This clone was counted between two and nine times. The chain recombines TRBV18 with TRBJ2-3; D is unclear. V lost 3 bases and J 2 bases, leaving 9 bases between the germline ends. The V gene's germline CDR1 is KGHSH and CDR2 LQKENI. The CDR3 consists of 14 residues. Here the CDR3 DNA reads TGTGCCAGCTCACCGGACCAGGCCACAGATACGCAGTATTTT. This encodes CASSPDQATDTQYF.

V usage is TRBV2 and J usage is TRBJ2-5; D might be TRBD1 or TRBD2, each matching 5 bases. This CDR3 has 13 residues. Germline CDR1 and CDR2: SNHLY and FYNNEI. The V end was cut by 6 bases, the J end by 6 bases, with 14 bases between. DNA for the CDR3: TGTGCCAGCAGCCTGTTTAGGGACCAGACCCAGTACTTC. Translated, it gives CASSLFRDQTQYF.

This clone has just one count. This sequence joins TRBV2 and TRBJ2-3; unclear D gene. With 1 base removed from V and 6 bases from J, the gap between germline ends came to 11 bases. CDR1 SNHLY and CDR2 FYNNEI come from the germline V gene. The CDR3 sequence is 14 residues long. The CDR3 DNA is TGTGCCAGCAGTGAAGGGCAGGTGGGCGATACGCAGTATTTT. Translating gives CASSEGQVGDTQYF.